Described below is a single T cell receptor beta chain sequence and its context. This entry is derived from a study of human T cells and chemical hapten exposure. The V end lost 3 bases, the J end lost 4 bases, and 10 bases lay between the germline ends. This CDR3 spans 13 amino acids. The germline V gene has CDR1 SQVTM and CDR2 ANQGSEA. As the library was built, unique molecular identifiers were attached to individual cDNA molecules. Via MiXCR, TCRdb re-called the RACE reads, giving one row per CDR3 protein. The sample includes under 200,000 distinct CDR3 sequences, approximately 29% of them seen just once. This sample's time point: pre-sensitization, week 0. Treatment specified: therapeutic diphenylcyclopropenone sensitization with weekly scalp DPC. The template was total RNA from unfractionated whole blood.

The sequence was collected from a young woman with alopecia areata. Some clones in this sample may be carry-over from other donors' samples. J is TRBJ2-1 and V is TRBV29-1; D is ambiguous. This specimen was whole blood, taken in connection with sensitization to the hapten diphenylcyclopropenone (DPC). CDR3 bases: TGCAGCGTTGAGAAACAAAGATACAATGAGCAGTTCTTC. Translating it yields CSVEKQRYNEQFF.